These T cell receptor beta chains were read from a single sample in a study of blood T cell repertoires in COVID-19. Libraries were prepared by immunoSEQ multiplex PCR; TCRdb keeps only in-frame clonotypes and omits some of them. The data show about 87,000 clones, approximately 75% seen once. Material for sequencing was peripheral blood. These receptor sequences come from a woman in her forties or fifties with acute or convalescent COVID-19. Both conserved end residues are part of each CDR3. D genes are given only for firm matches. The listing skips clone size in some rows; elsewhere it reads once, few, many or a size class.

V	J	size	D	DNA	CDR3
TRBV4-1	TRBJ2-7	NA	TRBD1	TGCGCCAGCAGCCAAGGACAGGGGCGCACCTACGAGCAGTACTTC	CASSQGQGRTYEQYF
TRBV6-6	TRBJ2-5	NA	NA	TGTGCCAGCAGTTCCTACCCGGGGGAGACCCAGTACTTC	CASSSYPGETQYF
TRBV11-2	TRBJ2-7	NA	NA	TGTGCCAGCAGCTTAGTACGGGGGTTCGAGCAGTACTTC	CASSLVRGFEQYF
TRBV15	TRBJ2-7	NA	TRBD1	TGTGCCACCAGCAGAGTGGACAGGGTCAACGAGCAGTACTTC	CATSRVDRVNEQYF
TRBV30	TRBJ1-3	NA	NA	TGTGCCTGGGACAGAGAAAGCTCTGGAAACACCATATATTTT	CAWDRESSGNTIYF
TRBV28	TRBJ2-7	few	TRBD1	TGTGCCAGCAGTGCTTTCCGGGACAGACTCTACGAGCAGTACTTC	CASSAFRDRLYEQYF
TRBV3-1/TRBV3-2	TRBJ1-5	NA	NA	TGTGCCAGCAGCCAAGCAGGCCGGGGTGGCAATCAGCCCCAGCATTTT	CASSQAGRGGNQPQHF
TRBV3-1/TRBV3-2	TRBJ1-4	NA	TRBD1	TGTGCCAGCAGCCAAAATCCAGGGGGGAATGAAAAACTGTTTTTT	CASSQNPGGNEKLFF
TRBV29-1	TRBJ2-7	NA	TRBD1	TGCAGCGTTGAACAGGGGGCTTCCTACGAGCAGTACTTC	CSVEQGASYEQYF
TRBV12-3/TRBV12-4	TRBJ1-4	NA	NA	TGTGCCAGCAGTTTGGCGGGGACTGAAAAACTGTTTTTT	CASSLAGTEKLFF
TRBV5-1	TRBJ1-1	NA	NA	TGCGCCAGCAGTCGTACCACAGGGAGGGAAGGCACTGAAGCTTTCTTT	CASSRTTGREGTEAFF
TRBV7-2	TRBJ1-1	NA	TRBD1	TGTGCCAGCAGCAAATCACAGGGGGCAAGGACTGAAGCTTTCTTT	CASSKSQGARTEAFF
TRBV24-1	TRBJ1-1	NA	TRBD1	TGTGCCACCAGTGACCATAGACAGGGGGCTACTGAAGCTTTCTTT	CATSDHRQGATEAFF
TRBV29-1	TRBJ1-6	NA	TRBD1	TGCAGCGGCGACAGGGGGCGGTCACCCCTCCACTTT	CSGDRGRSPLHF
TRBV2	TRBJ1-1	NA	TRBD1	TGTGCCTGGACAGGGGCGGTCGGCACTGAAGCTTTCTTT	CAWTGAVGTEAFF
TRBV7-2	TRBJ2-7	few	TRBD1	TGTGCCAGCAGCTTGGACAGGGGAGACTACGAGCAGTACTTC	CASSLDRGDYEQYF
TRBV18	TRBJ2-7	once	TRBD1	TGTGCCAGCTCAAGGACAGGGGGCAGCTCCTACGAGCAGTACTTC	CASSRTGGSSYEQYF
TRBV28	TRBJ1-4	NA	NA	TGTGCCAGCTACGGGACACCGGACGAAAAACTGTTTTTT	CASYGTPDEKLFF
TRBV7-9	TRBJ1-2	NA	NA	TGTGCCAGCAGCTTAGAGGGGGTCCACTATGGCTACACCTTC	CASSLEGVHYGYTF
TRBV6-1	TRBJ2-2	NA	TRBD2	TGTGCCAGCTGGGAGGGGTCTAAGAACACCGGGGAGCTGTTTTTT	CASWEGSKNTGELFF
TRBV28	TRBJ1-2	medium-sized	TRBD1	TGTGCCAGCAGTTCCCATAATGACAGGGGGCTCGCGTACAATGGCTACACCTTC	CASSSHNDRGLAYNGYTF
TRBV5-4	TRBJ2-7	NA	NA	TGTGCCAGCAGCGGTCCGGACAGATCCTACGAGCAGTACTTC	CASSGPDRSYEQYF
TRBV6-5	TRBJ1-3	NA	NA	TGTGCCAGCAGTTTGGGGCCTCGTGGGGGAAACACCATATATTTT	CASSLGPRGGNTIYF
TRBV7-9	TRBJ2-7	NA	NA	TGTGCCAGCAGCCCAACGGACTCTGGCTTCGGCGAGCAGTACTTC	CASSPTDSGFGEQYF
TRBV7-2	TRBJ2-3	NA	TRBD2	TGTGCCAGCAGCGTGAGACTAGCGGGGGGGCAAGGAGATACGCAGTATTTT	CASSVRLAGGQGDTQYF
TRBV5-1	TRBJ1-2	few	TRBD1	TGCGCCAGCAGCCCAATAGGGACAGGGGAGGATGGCTACACCTTC	CASSPIGTGEDGYTF
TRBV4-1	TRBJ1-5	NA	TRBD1	TGCGCCAGCAGCCCAATCGACAGGGAGGACCAGCCCCAGCATTTT	CASSPIDREDQPQHF
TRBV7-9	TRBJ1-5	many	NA	TGTGCCAGCAGCCTCAGACGGGGGGAGCCCCAGCATTTT	CASSLRRGEPQHF
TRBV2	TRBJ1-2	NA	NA	TGTGCCAGCAGTGAAACCCGGCAGGGCGTATTGGGGGGCTACACCTTC	CASSETRQGVLGGYTF
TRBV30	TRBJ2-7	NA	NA	TGTGCCTGGAGATGGGGGCCCAGTTCCTACGAGCAGTACTTC	CAWRWGPSSYEQYF